The clone carrying this T cell receptor beta chain was counted a single time. Its target is not known. Amplification used 60 Vbeta primers and 13 Jbeta primers. Using immunoSEQ multiplex PCR, the repertoire was profiled, and TCRdb retains in-frame clones only, with some absent. The sample yields some 89,000 clones, more than 80% seen once. This specimen belongs to a study of cytomegalovirus exposure and HLA in healthy donors. Study-level results: Using the classifier, cytomegalovirus status was reportedly diagnosed with high specificity and sensitivity.

CDR1 is KGHSH and CDR2 is LQKENI in the germline V gene. The CDR3 sequence is 16 residues long. With 2 bases clipped from V and 4 bases from J, the junction kept 10 bases outside the gene matches. Sequencing was done on a sample of PBMCs. V is TRBV18 and J is TRBJ1-1; 7 bases fit TRBD1. The TCR comes from a woman aged 25 to 45 in good health and CMV-seronegative. In DNA form, the CDR3 reads TGTGCCAGCTCACCAATCTTTCAGGGGGGAGGCACTGAAGCTTTCTTT. Translating it yields CASSPIFQGGGTEAFF.